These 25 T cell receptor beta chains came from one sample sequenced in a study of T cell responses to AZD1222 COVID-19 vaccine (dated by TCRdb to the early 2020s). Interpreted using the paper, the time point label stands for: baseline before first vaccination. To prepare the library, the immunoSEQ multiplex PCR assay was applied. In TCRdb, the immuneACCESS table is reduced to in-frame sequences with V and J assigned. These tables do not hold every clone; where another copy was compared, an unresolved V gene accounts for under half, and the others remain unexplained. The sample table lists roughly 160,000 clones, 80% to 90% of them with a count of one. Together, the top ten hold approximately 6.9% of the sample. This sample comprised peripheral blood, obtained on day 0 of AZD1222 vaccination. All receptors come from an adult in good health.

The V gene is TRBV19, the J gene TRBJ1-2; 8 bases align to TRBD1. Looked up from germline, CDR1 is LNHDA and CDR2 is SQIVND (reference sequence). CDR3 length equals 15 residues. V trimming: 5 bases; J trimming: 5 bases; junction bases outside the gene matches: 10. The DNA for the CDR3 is TGTGCCAGTAGTGAGCTGACAGGGGTGCGGTATGGCTACACCTTC. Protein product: CASSELTGVRYGYTF.

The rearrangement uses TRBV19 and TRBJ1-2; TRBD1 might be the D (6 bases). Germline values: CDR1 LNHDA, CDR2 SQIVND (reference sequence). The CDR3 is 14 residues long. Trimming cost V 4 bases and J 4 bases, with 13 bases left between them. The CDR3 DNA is TGTGCCAGTAGTACAATAGACAGGTTCTATGGCTACACCTTC. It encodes CASSTIDRFYGYTF.

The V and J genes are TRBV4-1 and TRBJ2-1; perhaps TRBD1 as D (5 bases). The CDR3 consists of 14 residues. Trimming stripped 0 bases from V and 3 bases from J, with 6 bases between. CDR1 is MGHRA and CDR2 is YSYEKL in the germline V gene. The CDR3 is CASSQDDSYNEQFF. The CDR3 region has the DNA TGCGCCAGCAGCCAAGATGACAGCTACAATGAGCAGTTCTTC.

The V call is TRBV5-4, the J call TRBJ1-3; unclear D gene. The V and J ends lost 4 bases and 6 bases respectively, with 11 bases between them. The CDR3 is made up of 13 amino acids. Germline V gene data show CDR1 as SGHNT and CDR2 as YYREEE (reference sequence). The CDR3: CASSTDSANTIYF. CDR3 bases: TGTGCCAGCAGCACGGACTCCGCAAACACCATATATTTT.

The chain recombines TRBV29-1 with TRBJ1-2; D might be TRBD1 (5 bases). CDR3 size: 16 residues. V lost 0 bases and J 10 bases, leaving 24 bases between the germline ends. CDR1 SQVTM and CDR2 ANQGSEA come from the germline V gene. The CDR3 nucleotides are TGCAGCGTTGAAGATGGTAGGGAACAGGACCGACTCCCCTACACCTTC. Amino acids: CSVEDGREQDRLPYTF.

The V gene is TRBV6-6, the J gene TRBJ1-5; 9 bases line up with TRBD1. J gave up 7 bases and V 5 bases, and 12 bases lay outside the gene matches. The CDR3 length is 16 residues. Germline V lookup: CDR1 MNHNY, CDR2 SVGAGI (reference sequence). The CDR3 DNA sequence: TGTGCCAGCAGTCAAACAGGGGGCCCGCTTTCGCAGCCCCAGCATTTT. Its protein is CASSQTGGPLSQPQHF.

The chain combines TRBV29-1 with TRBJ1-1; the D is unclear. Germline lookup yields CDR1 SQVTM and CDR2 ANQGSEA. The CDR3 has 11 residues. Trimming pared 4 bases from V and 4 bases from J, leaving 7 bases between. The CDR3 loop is CSVGGITEAFF. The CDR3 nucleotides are TGCAGCGTTGGGGGTATCACTGAAGCTTTCTTT.

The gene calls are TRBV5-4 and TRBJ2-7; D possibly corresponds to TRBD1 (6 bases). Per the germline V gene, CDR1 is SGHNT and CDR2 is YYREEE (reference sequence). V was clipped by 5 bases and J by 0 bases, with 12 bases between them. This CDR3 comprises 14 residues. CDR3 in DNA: TGTGCCAGCAGGGCGACAGGTAACTCCTACGAGCAGTACTTC. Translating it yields CASRATGNSYEQYF.

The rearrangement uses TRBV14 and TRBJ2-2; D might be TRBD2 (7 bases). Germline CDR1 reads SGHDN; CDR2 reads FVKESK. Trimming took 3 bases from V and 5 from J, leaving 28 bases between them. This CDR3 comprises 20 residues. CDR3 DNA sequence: TGTGCCAGCAGCCATTTCCGCGGGGGCCCCCGGAGGGGTTCGACCGGGGAGCTGTTTTTT. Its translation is CASSHFRGGPRRGSTGELFF.

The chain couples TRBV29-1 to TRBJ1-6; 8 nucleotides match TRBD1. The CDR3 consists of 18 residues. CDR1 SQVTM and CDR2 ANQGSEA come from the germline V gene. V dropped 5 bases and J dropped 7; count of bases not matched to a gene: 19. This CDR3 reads CSVILAGTGVRGNSPLHF. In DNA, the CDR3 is TGCAGCGTTATACTGGCCGGGACAGGCGTCCGGGGAAATTCACCCCTCCACTTT.

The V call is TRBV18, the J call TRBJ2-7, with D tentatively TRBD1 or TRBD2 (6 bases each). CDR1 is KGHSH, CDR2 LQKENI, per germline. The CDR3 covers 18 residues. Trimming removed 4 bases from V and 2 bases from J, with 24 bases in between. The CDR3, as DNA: TGTGCCAGCTCACAACTGACGGGGGCTACGGGCGCAACCTACGAGCAGTACTTC. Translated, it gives CASSQLTGATGATYEQYF. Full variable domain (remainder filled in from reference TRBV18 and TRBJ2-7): NAGVMQNPRHLVRRRGQEARLRCSPMKGHSHVYWYRQLPEEGLKFMVYLQKENIIDESGMPKERFSAEFPKEGPSILRIQQVVRGDSAAYFCASSQLTGATGATYEQYFGPGTRLTVT.

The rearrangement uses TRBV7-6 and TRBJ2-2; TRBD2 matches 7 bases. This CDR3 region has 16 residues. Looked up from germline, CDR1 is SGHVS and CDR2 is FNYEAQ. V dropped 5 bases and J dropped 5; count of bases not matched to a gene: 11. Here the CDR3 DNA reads TGTGCCAGCAGCCAGCCCGGGGGGACGGGGACCGGGGAGCTGTTTTTT. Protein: CASSQPGGTGTGELFF. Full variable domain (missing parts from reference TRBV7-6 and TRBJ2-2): GAGVSQSPRYKVTKRGQDVALRCDPISGHVSLYWYRQALGQGPEFLTYFNYEAQQDKSGLPNDRFSAERPEGSISTLTIQRTEQRDSAMYRCASSQPGGTGTGELFFGEGSRLTVL.

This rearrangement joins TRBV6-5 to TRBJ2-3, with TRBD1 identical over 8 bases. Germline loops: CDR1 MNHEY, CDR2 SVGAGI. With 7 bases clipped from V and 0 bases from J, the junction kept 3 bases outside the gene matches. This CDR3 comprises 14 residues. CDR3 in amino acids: CASMRTGSTDTQYF. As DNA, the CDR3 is TGTGCCAGCATGAGGACAGGGAGCACAGATACGCAGTATTTT.

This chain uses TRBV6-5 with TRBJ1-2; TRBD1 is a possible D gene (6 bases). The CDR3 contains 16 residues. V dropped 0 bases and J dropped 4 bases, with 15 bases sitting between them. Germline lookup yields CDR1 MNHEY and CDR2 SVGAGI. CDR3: CASSYSILRGLYGYTF. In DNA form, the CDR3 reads TGTGCCAGCAGTTACTCGATACTCCGGGGGCTCTATGGCTACACCTTC.

CDR3 bases: TGTGCCAGCAGCTGGGGACAGGGGGAGGACACTGAAGCTTTCTTT. As protein: CASSWGQGEDTEAFF. This chain uses TRBV7-9 with TRBJ1-1, with 11 bases fitting TRBD1. The CDR3 runs to 15 residues. CDR1 is SEHNR, CDR2 FQNEAQ, per germline (reference sequence). Trimming at V came to 4 bases and at J to 3 bases, leaving 4 bases not matched to a gene.

CDR3 in amino acids: CASSSSTGTPSVANYGYTF. DNA for the CDR3: TGTGCCAGTAGTTCCTCGACAGGAACCCCTTCAGTAGCTAACTATGGCTACACCTTC. The chain has TRBV19 and TRBJ1-2, with D perhaps matching TRBD1 (6 bases). This CDR3 is built from 19 residues. With 5 bases removed from V and 0 bases from J, the gap between germline ends came to 25 bases. Germline V gene data show CDR1 as LNHDA and CDR2 as SQIVND (reference sequence).

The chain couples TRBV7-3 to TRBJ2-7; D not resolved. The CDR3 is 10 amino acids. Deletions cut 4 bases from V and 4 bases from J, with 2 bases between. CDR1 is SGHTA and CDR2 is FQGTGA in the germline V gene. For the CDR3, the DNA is TGTGCCAGCAGCTCATACGAGCAGTACGTC. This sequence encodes CASSSYEQYV.

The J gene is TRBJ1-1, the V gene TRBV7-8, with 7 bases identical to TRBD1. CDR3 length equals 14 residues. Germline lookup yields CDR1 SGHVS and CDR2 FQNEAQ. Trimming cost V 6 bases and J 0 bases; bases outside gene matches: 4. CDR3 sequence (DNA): TGTGCCAGCAGGTTGGGACAGATGAACACTGAAGCTTTCTTT. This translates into CASRLGQMNTEAFF.

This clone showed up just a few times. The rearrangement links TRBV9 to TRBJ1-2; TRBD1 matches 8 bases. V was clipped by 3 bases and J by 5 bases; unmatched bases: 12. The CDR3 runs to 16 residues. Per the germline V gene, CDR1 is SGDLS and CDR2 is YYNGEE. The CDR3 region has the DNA TGTGCCAGCAGCGCCCCGTCGCAGGGGGCCCGTTATGGCTACACCTTC. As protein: CASSAPSQGARYGYTF.

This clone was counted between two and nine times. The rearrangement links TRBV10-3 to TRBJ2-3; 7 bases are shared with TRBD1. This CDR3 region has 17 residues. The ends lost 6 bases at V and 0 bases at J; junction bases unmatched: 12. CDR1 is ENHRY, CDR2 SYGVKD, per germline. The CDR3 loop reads CAIRPDRARTSTDTQYF. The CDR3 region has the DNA TGTGCCATCAGACCAGACAGGGCAAGAACTAGCACAGATACGCAGTATTTT.

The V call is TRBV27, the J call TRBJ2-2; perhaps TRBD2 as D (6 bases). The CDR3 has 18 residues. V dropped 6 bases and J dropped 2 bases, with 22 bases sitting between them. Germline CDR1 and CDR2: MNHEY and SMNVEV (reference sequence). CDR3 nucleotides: TGTGCCAGCAGCCCTACGGGCGGGTCCGGGGGAAACACCGGGGAGCTGTTTTTT. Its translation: CASSPTGGSGGNTGELFF.

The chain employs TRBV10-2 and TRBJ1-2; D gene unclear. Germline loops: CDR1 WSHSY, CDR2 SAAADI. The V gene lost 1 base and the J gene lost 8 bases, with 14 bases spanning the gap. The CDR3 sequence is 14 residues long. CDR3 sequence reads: CASSELYGLGGYTF. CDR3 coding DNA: TGCGCCAGCAGTGAGTTATATGGGCTTGGGGGCTACACCTTC.

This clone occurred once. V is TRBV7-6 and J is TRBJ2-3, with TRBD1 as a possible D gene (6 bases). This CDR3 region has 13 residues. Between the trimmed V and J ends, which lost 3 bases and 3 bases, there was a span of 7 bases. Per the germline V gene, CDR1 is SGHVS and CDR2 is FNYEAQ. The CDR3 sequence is CASSFTGTDTQYF. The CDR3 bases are TGTGCCAGCAGCTTTACAGGGACAGATACGCAGTATTTT.

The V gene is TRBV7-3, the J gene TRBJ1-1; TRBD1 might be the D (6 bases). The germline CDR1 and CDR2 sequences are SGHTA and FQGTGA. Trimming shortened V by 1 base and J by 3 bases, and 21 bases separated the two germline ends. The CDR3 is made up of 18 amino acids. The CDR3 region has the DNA TGTGCCAGCAGCTTAAGTGCCGGGGGCGCAGGGGAGGACACTGAAGCTTTCTTT. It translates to CASSLSAGGAGEDTEAFF.

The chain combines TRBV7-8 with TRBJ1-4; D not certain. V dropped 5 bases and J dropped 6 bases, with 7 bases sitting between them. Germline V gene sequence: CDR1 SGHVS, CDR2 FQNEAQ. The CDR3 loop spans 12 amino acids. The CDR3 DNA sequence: TGTGCCAGCAGCCCGAATCATGAAAAACTGTTTTTT. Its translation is CASSPNHEKLFF.